This TCR beta chain was observed in a study of beta chain features in type 1 diabetes. This clone has ten or more counts. Isolated RNA was reverse transcribed in full, so expressed TCRB transcripts were sequenced. Assay used: immunoSEQ multiplex PCR; TCRdb lists only in-frame clones, some missing. This sample has about 290,000 clones, with about 8% found just once. The germline V gene has CDR1 MDHEN and CDR2 SYDVKM. With 3 bases removed from V and 3 bases from J, the gap between germline ends came to 3 bases. The CDR3 sequence is 13 residues long. The sample consisted of central memory CD4+ T cells from blood. The gene calls are TRBV28 and TRBJ2-6; no firm D call. This TCR was recovered from a woman aged 18-29 years in good health. CDR3 nucleotide sequence: TGTGCCAGCAGTTTGGGTGGGGCCAACGTCCTGACTTTC. This gives the protein CASSLGGANVLTF. Full variable domain (missing parts from reference TRBV28 and TRBJ2-6): DVKVTQSSRYLVKRTGEKVFLECVQDMDHENMFWYRQDPGLGLRLIYFSYDVKMKEKGDIPEGYSVSREKKERFSLILESASTNQTSMYLCASSLGGANVLTFGAGSRLTVL.